The 6 T cell receptor beta chains presented below share a single source sample, sequenced in a study of blood T cell repertoires in COVID-19. Data came from immunoSEQ multiplex PCR; TCRdb stores just in-frame clones and leaves some out. The table records about 290,000 clones, over 80% of them present only once. The sequenced sample was peripheral blood. Receptors were obtained from a woman in her forties or fifties with active or convalescent COVID-19.

The chain links TRBV6-2 or TRBV6-3 to TRBJ1-3; the D is unclear. V shed 5 bases and J shed 5 bases, with 19 bases lying between them. Per germline, CDR1 MNHEY and CDR2 SVGEGT. The CDR3 spans 16 residues. CDR3 DNA: TGTGCCAGCAGTCCCCCCGCGGTAGCGAGGAGAAACACCATATATTTT. Translating it yields CASSPPAVARRNTIYF.

Notes on this clone: This clone may be a read error of a much larger clone one base away. The J gene is TRBJ1-1, the V gene TRBV2, with a weak D call TRBD1 (5 bases). This CDR3 comprises 14 residues. Germline V lookup: CDR1 SNHLY, CDR2 FYNNEI. Trimming cost V 5 bases and J 0 bases, with 10 bases left between them. The CDR3 loop is CASSFDRMNTEAFF. CDR3 coding DNA: TGTGCCAGCAGTTTTGACAGAATGAACACTGAAGCTTTCTTT.

V gene TRBV3-1 (or the pseudogene TRBV3-2) combines with J gene TRBJ2-4; D possibly corresponds to TRBD2 (5 bases). The CDR3 covers 18 residues. The germline CDR1 and CDR2 sequences are LGHDT and YNNKEL (reference sequence). The V end was cut by 4 bases, the J end by 0 bases, with 19 bases between. The CDR3 loop reads CASSPKIRSGIAKNIQYF. The CDR3 DNA reads as TGTGCCAGCAGCCCAAAGATTCGGAGCGGAATAGCCAAAAACATTCAGTACTTC.

V and J are TRBV18 and TRBJ1-2; tentatively, D is TRBD1 (6 bases). The V end lost 6 bases, the J end lost 3 bases, and 8 bases lay between the germline ends. The germline gives CDR1 KGHSH, CDR2 LQKENI. There are 12 residues in the CDR3. This CDR3 is CASSRQDYGYTF. For the CDR3, the DNA is TGTGCCAGCTCGCGACAGGACTATGGCTACACCTTC.

In this sample, this clone turned up once. This chain connects TRBV2 to TRBJ1-1; D gene uncertain. Trimming took 6 bases from V and 0 from J, leaving 11 bases between them. Germline V gives CDR1 SNHLY, CDR2 FYNNEI. The CDR3 covers 14 residues. The CDR3 DNA follows: TGTGCCAGCAGCCTCGAACAGCTGAACACTGAAGCTTTCTTT. Amino acids: CASSLEQLNTEAFF.

This sequence joins TRBV4-2 and TRBJ2-1; 9 nucleotides agree with TRBD2. The germline CDR1 and CDR2 sequences are LGHNA and YNFKEQ. The CDR3 has 16 residues. V trimming: 1 base; J trimming: 7 bases; junction bases outside the gene matches: 8. CDR3 DNA sequence: TGTGCCAGCAGCCAAGGGGCGGGAGGGCCTACGAATGAGCAGTTCTTC. Its translation is CASSQGAGGPTNEQFF.